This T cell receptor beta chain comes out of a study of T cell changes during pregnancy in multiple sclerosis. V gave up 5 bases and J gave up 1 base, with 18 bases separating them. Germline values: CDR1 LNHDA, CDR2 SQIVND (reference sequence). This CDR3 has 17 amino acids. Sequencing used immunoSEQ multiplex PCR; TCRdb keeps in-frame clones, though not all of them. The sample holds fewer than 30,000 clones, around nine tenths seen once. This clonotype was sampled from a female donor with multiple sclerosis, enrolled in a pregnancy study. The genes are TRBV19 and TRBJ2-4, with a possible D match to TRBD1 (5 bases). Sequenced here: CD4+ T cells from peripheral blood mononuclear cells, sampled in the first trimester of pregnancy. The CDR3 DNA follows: TGTGCCAGTAGTCCCGCCTCAGGGTCTGTCGCCAAAAACATTCAGTACTTC. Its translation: CASSPASGSVAKNIQYF.